This T cell receptor beta chain came from a study of Ad26.COV2.S vaccination and SARS-CoV-2 variants (dated by TCRdb to about 2021). Study-level background: Donors in the vaccine arm were drawn from COV1001, a phase I-IIa trial of Ad26.COV2.S in healthy adults that was multicentre, randomized, double-blind and placebo-controlled. TCRbeta repertoire sequencing served as the tool for gauging how specific and how broad the SARS-CoV-2-reactive T cell receptors were following Ad26.COV2.S vaccination. A total of approximately 30 samples were included in the TCR-sequenced set, comprising 19 Ad26.COV2.S vaccine recipients, 5 placebo recipients and 8 SARS-CoV-2 convalescent individuals. Ad26.COV2.S was administered intramuscularly at 5 x 10^10 or 1 x 10^11 viral particles, either as a single shot or as two shots given 56 days apart. Blinding of investigators to trial group allocation was maintained during experiments and outcome assessment. Trial participants were randomized into five groups of five, in which low-dose or high-dose Ad26.COV2.S was given once or twice, or placebo was given on both occasions.

About this clone itself: Its antigen specificity is not known. No base qualities exist here, and no much larger clone lies one base off it.

The treatment or condition tag for this specimen amounts to: roughly 18 received Ad26.COV2.S at low or high dose, single or two shots; about 5 received placebo; per-sample allocation not given. For vaccine and placebo recipients, repertoires were sequenced using samples collected on day 63 after the first injection. In Cohort 1b, around 23 adults aged 18-55 years were enrolled at a single site in Boston, USA, between 29 July and 7 August 2020. Ad26.COV2.S was a replication-incompetent adenovirus type 26 vector expressing a prefusion-stabilized SARS-CoV-2 spike protein from the original Wuhan strain. What the research found in general, with its limitations: The authors noted that total T cell responses may have been underestimated by the TCR breadth and depth analyses. Non-spike TCR breadth was comparable between vaccine and placebo recipients, consistent with the vaccine containing only spike. After vaccination, substantial breadth of spike-specific CD8+ and CD4+ T cell responses was reported. Ad26.COV2.S recipients had higher spike-specific TCR breadth than placebo recipients (P = 0.0014). The study was not powered for comparison of responses between vaccine doses or regimens.

The immunoSEQ Assay was used to sequence TCRbeta CDR3 regions. After extraction, genomic DNA underwent amplification by bias-controlled multiplex PCR, followed by high-throughput sequencing. The authors' pipeline ran thus. To quantify the absolute abundance of every unique TCRbeta CDR3 region, sequences were collapsed and filtered. T cell fraction was estimated by normalizing TCRbeta template counts to usable DNA, which was measured by amplifying reference genes present in all nucleated cells. Repertoire TCRs were annotated as SARS-CoV-2-specific by exact matching of V gene, CDR3 amino acid sequence and J gene to a known reactive TCR set. The reference SARS-CoV-2 TCR set came from MIRA and was filtered for enrichment in COVID-19-positive ImmuneCODE repertoires, removing public or cross-reactive TCRs. Based on the MIRA antigens, annotated TCRs were further analysed at the level of specific ORF or position within ORF. Breadth was defined as annotated unique rearrangements over total unique productive rearrangements; depth was the summed frequency of those rearrangements. TCR breadth was compared between groups using two-sided Wilcoxon rank-sum tests. TCRdb limited this immuneACCESS table to in-frame rearrangements with V and J called. A share of clones is missing; checked studies link under half to unresolved V genes, and the rest is unexplained. Clonal size and the V and J genes are those of that table, whereas D and trimming came from the DNA. The sample table lists roughly 300,000 clones, roughly 90% of them with a count of one. The top ten constitute under 6% of the sample.

This sequence originates from a person aged 18-65 years who received the Ad26.COV2.S COVID-19 vaccine or a placebo. Sequencing used peripheral blood, obtained in a trial of Ad26.COV2.S vaccine versus placebo.

CDR3 reads: CSVSPRGASGYNEQFF. The nucleotide sequence is given as TGCAGCGTCAGCCCTCGGGGGGCTAGTGGGTACAATGAGCAGTTCTTC. Recombination connected TRBV29-1 to TRBJ2-1; the D region possibly corresponds to TRBD2 (7 bases align). Inclusive of the bounding cysteine and phenylalanine, the CDR3 is 16 residues long. Solely the CDR3 DNA is kept, with 48 bases framed from the first base. V lost 6 bases and J lost 4 bases; the stretch between them is 22 bases long. In the germline V gene, CDR1 corresponds to SQVTM and CDR2 to ANQGSEA.